This TCR beta chain was identified in a study of blood T cell repertoires in COVID-19. Study background: COVID-19 samples collected from the United States, Italy and Spain covered acute and convalescent phases. PBMCs, B-cell-depleted T cells, or T cells were the source of the cDNA or gDNA that made up the material.

Germline V gives CDR1 SGHNT, CDR2 YENEEA. The CDR3 is 15 residues long. Trimming left V 1 base short and J 7 bases short, with 14 bases between. How the authors handled the data: Estimates of nucleated cell counts were drawn from the amplification of reference gene primers. TCRdb's copy holds only in-frame clones and misses some; the assay was immunoSEQ multiplex PCR. From that table come the V and J calls and clone size; the DNA was used to work out D and trimming. The sample shows about 33,000 clones, 85% to 95% of them seen only once. Sequenced input: peripheral blood. This sequence joins TRBV11-3 and TRBJ2-1; D gene uncertain. This receptor was taken from a male donor with active COVID-19. Here the CDR3 reads CASSLGASSTNEQFF. As DNA, the CDR3 is TGTGCCAGCAGCTTAGGAGCTAGTTCCACGAATGAGCAGTTCTTC.